The 4 T cell receptor beta chains listed next were all sequenced from one sample in a study of shared clonotypes between healthy human individuals. The data were produced by immunoSEQ multiplex PCR, yet TCRdb's version contains in-frame clones alone and is incomplete. This sample has 2 million to 3 million clones; roughly 93% occur once, and the top ten carry about 0.38%. Sequencing input: naive CD4+ T cells from PBMCs. The subset is: CD45RA+ positively selected. These receptors came from a man in his late teens or twenties in good health. Some clones in this sample may be carry-over from other donors' samples.

This chain joins TRBV28 and TRBJ1-5; TRBD1 aligns across 9 bases. This CDR3 is 14 amino acids long. The V and J ends lost 10 bases and 6 bases, in that order; junction bases with no gene match: 10. Germline loops: CDR1 MDHEN, CDR2 SYDVKM. CDR3 in DNA: TGTGCCACACAGACAGGGGGGGGTAGTCAGCCCCAGCATTTT. This sequence encodes CATQTGGGSQPQHF.

The chain uses TRBV20-1 and TRBJ2-7, with D maybe TRBD2 (5 bases). V was trimmed by 1 base and J by 5 bases, leaving 6 bases between them. Germline V gene lookup returns CDR1 DFQATT and CDR2 SNEGSKA (reference sequence). The CDR3 loop spans 11 amino acids. CDR3 coding DNA: TGCAGTGCTAGAGGGGAGAACGAGCAGTACTTC. Protein product: CSARGENEQYF.

Notes on this clone: Other DNA variants within this sample encode the same CDR3. This chain links TRBV28 with TRBJ2-1; D remains ambiguous. This CDR3 has 11 residues. V lost 3 bases and J lost 10, with 7 bases in between. Germline CDR1 reads MDHEN; CDR2 reads SYDVKM. CDR3 amino acids: CASSFRGEQFF. CDR3 DNA: TGTGCCAGCAGTTTCCGAGGAGAGCAGTTCTTC.

This chain uses TRBV7-3 with TRBJ2-1, with D perhaps TRBD2 (6 bases). The CDR3 runs to 15 residues. Germline loops: CDR1 SGHTA, CDR2 FQGTGA. The germline V and J ends were trimmed by 3 bases and 4 bases, with 13 bases remaining between them. In DNA form, the CDR3 reads TGTGCCAGCAGCTTCGGAGGAGGGGTATACAATGAGCAGTTCTTC. Its translation: CASSFGGGVYNEQFF.